The source of this T cell receptor beta chain is a study of Graves' ophthalmopathy and Graves' hyperthyroidism. CDR3 regions of TCR beta were amplified from RNA transcripts. The library came from an HTBI-primed first-round RT-PCR and a second-round multiplex PCR. TCRdb ran MiXCR on the multiplex PCR reads and lists one entry per CDR3 protein. Of about 740,000 distinct CDR3 sequences listed, approximately 40% are singletons. Moderate-to-severe activity, CAS ≥3, NOSPECS ≥4 and a duration under 3 months were seen in donors with ophthalmopathy. The source is an adult man with Graves' ophthalmopathy. Sequences were obtained from peripheral blood.

The CDR3 DNA is TGCAGTGCTAGCCCCCCAGGGACAAGTGTAATGAACACTGAAGCTTTCTTT. This encodes CSASPPGTSVMNTEAFF. The chain recombines TRBV20-1 with TRBJ1-1; D is possibly TRBD1 (6 bases). V was shortened by 3 bases and J by 0 bases, with 20 bases between the two germline ends. Germline loops: CDR1 DFQATT, CDR2 SNEGSKA (reference sequence). The CDR3 loop spans 17 amino acids.